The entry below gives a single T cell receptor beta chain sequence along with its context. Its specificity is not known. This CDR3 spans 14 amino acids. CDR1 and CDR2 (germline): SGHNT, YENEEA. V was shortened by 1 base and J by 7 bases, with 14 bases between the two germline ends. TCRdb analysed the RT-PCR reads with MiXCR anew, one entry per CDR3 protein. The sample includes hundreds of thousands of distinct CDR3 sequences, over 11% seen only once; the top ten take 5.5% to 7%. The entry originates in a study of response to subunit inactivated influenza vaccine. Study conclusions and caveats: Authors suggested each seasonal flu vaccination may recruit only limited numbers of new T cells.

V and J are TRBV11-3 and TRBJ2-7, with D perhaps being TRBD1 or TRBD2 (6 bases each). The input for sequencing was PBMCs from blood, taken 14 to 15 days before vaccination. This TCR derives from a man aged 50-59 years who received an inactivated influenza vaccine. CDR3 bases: TGTGCCAGCAGCTTAGGCCCGGGGGCGGCGGAGCAGTACTTC. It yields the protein CASSLGPGAAEQYF. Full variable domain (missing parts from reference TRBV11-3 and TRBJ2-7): EAGVVQSPRYKIIEKKQPVAFWCNPISGHNTLYWYLQNLGQGPELLIRYENEEAVDDSQLPKDRFSAERLKGVDSTLKIQPAELGDSAVYLCASSLGPGAAEQYFGPGTRLTVT.